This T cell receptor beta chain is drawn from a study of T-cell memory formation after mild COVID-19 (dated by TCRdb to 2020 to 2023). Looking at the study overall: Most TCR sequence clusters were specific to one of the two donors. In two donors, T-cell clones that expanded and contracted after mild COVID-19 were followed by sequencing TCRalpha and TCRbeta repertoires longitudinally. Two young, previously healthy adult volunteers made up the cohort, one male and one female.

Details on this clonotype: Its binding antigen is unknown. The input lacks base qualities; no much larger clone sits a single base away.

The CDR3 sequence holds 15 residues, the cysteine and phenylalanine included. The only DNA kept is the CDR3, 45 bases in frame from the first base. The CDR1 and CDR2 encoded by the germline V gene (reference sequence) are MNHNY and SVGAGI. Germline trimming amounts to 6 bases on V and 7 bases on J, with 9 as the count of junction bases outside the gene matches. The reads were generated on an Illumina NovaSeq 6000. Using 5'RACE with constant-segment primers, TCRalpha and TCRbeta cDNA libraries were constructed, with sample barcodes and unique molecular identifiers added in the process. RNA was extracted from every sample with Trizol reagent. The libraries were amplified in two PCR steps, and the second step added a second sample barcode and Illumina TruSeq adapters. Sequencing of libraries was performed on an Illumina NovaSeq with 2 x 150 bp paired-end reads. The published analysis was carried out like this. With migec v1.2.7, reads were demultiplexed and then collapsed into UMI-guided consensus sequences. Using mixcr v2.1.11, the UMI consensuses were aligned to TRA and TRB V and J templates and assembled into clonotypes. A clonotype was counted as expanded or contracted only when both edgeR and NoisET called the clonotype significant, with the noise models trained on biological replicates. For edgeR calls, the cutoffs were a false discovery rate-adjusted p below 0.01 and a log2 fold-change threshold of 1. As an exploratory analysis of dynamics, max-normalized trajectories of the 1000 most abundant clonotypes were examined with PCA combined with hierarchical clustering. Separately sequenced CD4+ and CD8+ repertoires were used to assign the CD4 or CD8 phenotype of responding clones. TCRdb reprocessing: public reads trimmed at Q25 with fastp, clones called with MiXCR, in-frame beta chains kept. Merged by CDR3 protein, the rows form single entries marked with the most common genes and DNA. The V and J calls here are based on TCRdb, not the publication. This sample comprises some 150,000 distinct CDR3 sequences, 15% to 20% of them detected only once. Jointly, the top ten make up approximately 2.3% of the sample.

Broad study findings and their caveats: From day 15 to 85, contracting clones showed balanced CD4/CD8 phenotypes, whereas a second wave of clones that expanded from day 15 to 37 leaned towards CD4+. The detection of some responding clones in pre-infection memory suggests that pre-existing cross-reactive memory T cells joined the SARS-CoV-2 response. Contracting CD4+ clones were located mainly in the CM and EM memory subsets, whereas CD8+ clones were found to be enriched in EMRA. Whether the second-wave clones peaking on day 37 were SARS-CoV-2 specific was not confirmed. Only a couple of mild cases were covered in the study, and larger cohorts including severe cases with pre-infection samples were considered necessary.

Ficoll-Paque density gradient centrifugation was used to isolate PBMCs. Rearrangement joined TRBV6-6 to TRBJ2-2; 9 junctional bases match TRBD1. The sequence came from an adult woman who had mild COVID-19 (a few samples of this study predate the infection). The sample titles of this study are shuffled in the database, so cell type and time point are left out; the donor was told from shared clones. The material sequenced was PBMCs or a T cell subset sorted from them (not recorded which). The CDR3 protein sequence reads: CASSSGTGTVGELFF. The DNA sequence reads TGTGCCAGCAGCTCAGGGACAGGGACGGTCGGGGAGCTGTTTTTT.